This T cell receptor (beta chain) was identified during a study of regulatory T cells in long-lasting Graves disease. V gave up 8 bases and J gave up 0 bases, with 8 bases separating them. The CDR3 is 14 amino acids. The study, taken as a whole, reports: There were preferences for TRBV28, TRBJ1-2 and TRBJ2-5 in persistent disease.

The time point here: persistent/refractory GD, antithyroid drugs over 5 years with positive TRAb. From RNA extracted from PBMCs, the TCR library was made. This clonotype was counted only a few times. Its antigen is not identified. Building the TCR beta libraries relied on iRepertoire HTBI primers, and CDR3 regions underwent Arm-PCR. Original methodology: Throughout the samples, researchers identified some 62 TRBV and about 15 TRBJ segments. One entry per CDR3 protein, called by TCRdb with MiXCR from the multiplex PCR reads. The V and J calls come from TCRdb's annotation, not from the publication. The repertoire holds about 420,000 distinct CDR3 sequences, with 23% as singletons.

The material sequenced was peripheral blood mononuclear cells (PBMCs), taken when the disease was refractory, from a patient treated with antithyroid drugs. The TCR comes from a female donor with Graves disease. The chain couples TRBV12-3 or TRBV12-4 to TRBJ2-6; no clear D gene. The CDR3: CASGSNSGANVLTF. CDR3 nucleotides: TGTGCCAGCGGAAGTAACTCTGGGGCCAACGTCCTGACTTTC.